These 3 T cell receptor beta chains share one sample of origin, sequenced in a study of a mutant IDH1 vaccine in newly diagnosed glioma. This table comes from immunoSEQ multiplex PCR, and its TCRdb copy is limited to in-frame clones, with some not included. This sample yields tens of thousands of clones, of which roughly 80% are seen a single time; roughly 19% belongs to the top ten. The time point was: baseline, week 1 (first vaccination visit). Treatment in this sample: pre-vaccination baseline after standard-of-care therapy. The starting material was PBMCs, obtained from a glioma patient treated with radiotherapy, temozolomide or both. These TCRs come from a man aged 18 to 35 with glioma.

This clone was seen once. The J gene is TRBJ1-1, the V gene TRBV7-8; 8 bases fit TRBD1. The CDR3 totals 13 residues. In germline, CDR1 is SGHVS, CDR2 FQNEAQ. Trimming cost V 7 bases and J 3 bases; bases outside gene matches: 4. CDR3 residues: CASTQGADTEAFF. The CDR3 nucleotides are TGTGCCAGCACGCAGGGGGCGGACACTGAAGCTTTCTTT.

The chain recombines TRBV7-8 with TRBJ1-2; the match to TRBD1 covers 7 bases. The germline CDR1 and CDR2 sequences are SGHVS and FQNEAQ. After removal of 5 bases from V and 0 bases from J, the junction contained 6 bases not matched to a gene. This CDR3 has 15 amino acids. The CDR3 nucleotides read TGTGCCAGCAGCCGCGACAGGGCAGCTAACTATGGCTACACCTTC. This translates into CASSRDRAANYGYTF.

This clone was recorded only once. This rearrangement joins TRBV5-1 to TRBJ1-1; possible D gene TRBD1, 5 bases. V was shortened by 5 bases and J by 1 base, with 9 bases between the two germline ends. The CDR3 is made up of 13 amino acids. CDR1 and CDR2 (germline): SGHRS, YFSETQ. CDR3 nucleotides: TGCGCCAGCAGGTTGACAGCGAACACTGAAGCTTTCTTT. Its protein is CASRLTANTEAFF.